These 28 T cell receptor beta chains came from one sample sequenced in a study of tumor T cells in aggressive B-cell lymphoma. The repertoire was sequenced with immunoSEQ multiplex PCR; TCRdb's copy has only in-frame clones and lacks some. The sample holds about 5,600 clones, 60% to 75% seen once. The sequenced material came from tumor tissue. The source is an adult with diffuse large B cell lymphoma.

This clone was observed a handful of times. CDR3 in DNA: TGTGCCAGCAGCCCGGGACAGACCCGCCAGCGGGAGCAGTTCTTC. It codes for CASSPGQTRQREQFF. The chain has TRBV4-2 and TRBJ2-1, with 7 bases matching TRBD1. The J segment lost 10 bases and the V segment lost 4 bases, leaving 13 bases of the junction unmatched. The CDR3 totals 15 residues. CDR1 is LGHNA and CDR2 is YNFKEQ in the germline V gene.

The chain is built from TRBV7-9 and TRBJ1-1; 9 bases align to TRBD1. With V trimmed by 5 bases and J by 9 bases, 7 bases remained unmatched. Germline CDR1 is SEHNR and CDR2 is FQNEAQ (reference sequence). The CDR3 runs 13 residues. The CDR3: CASSVDRGGKAFF. The CDR3 bases are TGTGCCAGCAGCGTCGACAGGGGGGGAAAAGCTTTCTTT.

V usage is TRBV5-1 and J usage is TRBJ2-1; a possible D gene is TRBD2 (5 bases). Germline CDR1 and CDR2: SGHRS and YFSETQ. This CDR3 contains 14 residues. With 4 bases removed from V and 9 bases from J, the gap between germline ends came to 17 bases. The chain's CDR3 is CASSPGSPMGEQFF. CDR3 DNA: TGCGCCAGCAGCCCGGGGAGTCCGATGGGTGAGCAGTTCTTC.

The chain couples TRBV11-2 to TRBJ1-4; no definite D call. This CDR3 spans 13 amino acids. Germline V gene data show CDR1 as SGHAT and CDR2 as FQNNGV. V shed 6 bases and J shed 5 bases, with 10 bases lying between them. The CDR3 DNA reads TGTGCCAGCAGTGGTCAGATAAATGAAAAACTGTTTTTT. Protein product: CASSGQINEKLFF.

The gene calls are TRBV7-3 and TRBJ2-1; 9 bases are shared with TRBD2. Germline loops: CDR1 SGHTA, CDR2 FQGTGA. This CDR3 contains 17 residues. V lost 0 bases and J lost 4; bases outside the gene matches: 7. CDR3 in DNA: TGTGCCAGCAGCTTAACGTACGCGGGAGGGGCGTACAATGAGCAGTTCTTC. As protein: CASSLTYAGGAYNEQFF.

J is TRBJ1-1 and V is TRBV9, with 8 nucleotides matching TRBD1. Germline V CDR1 and CDR2: SGDLS, YYNGEE. Unmatched junction bases numbered 2, after V lost 0 bases and J lost 4 bases. This CDR3 is 14 amino acids long. CDR3 sequence (DNA): TGTGCCAGCAGCGTAGGGACAGGGTCCACTGAAGCTTTCTTT. Amino acid sequence: CASSVGTGSTEAFF.

The rearrangement uses TRBV30 and TRBJ2-7; TRBD2 agrees at 7 bases. Germline V CDR1 and CDR2: GTSNPN, SVGIG (reference sequence). With 2 bases clipped from V and 6 bases from J, the junction kept 7 bases outside the gene matches. The CDR3 is 13 residues long. The CDR3 region has the DNA TGTGCCTGGAGTCCCAGACTAGCCGGCGAGCAGTACTTC. This gives the protein CAWSPRLAGEQYF.

The chain joins TRBV6-4 to TRBJ2-6; TRBD2 is a possible D gene (6 bases). This CDR3 region has 16 residues. Germline V gene data show CDR1 as MRHNA and CDR2 as SNTAGT. The ends were cut back, 1 base at V and 0 bases at J, with 7 bases in the middle. This CDR3 is CASSDFGGSGANVLTF. In nucleotides, the CDR3 is TGTGCCAGCAGTGACTTCGGGGGCTCTGGGGCCAACGTCCTGACTTTC.

This chain connects TRBV5-1 to TRBJ2-1, with TRBD2 identical over 11 bases. Germline assignment: CDR1 SGHRS and CDR2 YFSETQ. The trim removed 0 bases at V and 8 bases at J, leaving 4 bases unmatched. This CDR3 comprises 15 residues. The CDR3: CASSLVLAGGHEQFF. The CDR3 DNA follows: TGCGCCAGCAGCTTGGTCCTAGCGGGAGGCCATGAGCAGTTCTTC. Variable domain in full (rest from reference TRBV5-1 and TRBJ2-1): KAGVTQTPRYLIKTRGQQVTLSCSPISGHRSVSWYQQTPGQGLQFLFEYFSETQRNKGNFPGRFSGRQFSNSRSEMNVSTLELGDSALYLCASSLVLAGGHEQFFGPGTRLTVL.

The chain carries TRBV7-2 and TRBJ1-1; D is ambiguous. This CDR3 region has 10 residues. Germline V gene data show CDR1 as SGHTA and CDR2 as FQGNSA. Deletions cut 9 bases from V and 0 bases from J, with 2 bases between. This CDR3 reads CASMNTEAFF. Written as DNA, the CDR3 is TGTGCCAGTATGAACACTGAAGCTTTCTTT.

V and J are TRBV25-1 and TRBJ1-2; tentative D call: TRBD1 (6 bases). The CDR3 is made up of 11 amino acids. Germline-derived CDR1 and CDR2 are MGHDK and SYGVNS. V dropped 4 bases and J dropped 8 bases, with 8 bases sitting between them. Written as DNA, the CDR3 is TGTGCCAGCAGTGCAGGGGACGGCTACACCTTC. Amino acids: CASSAGDGYTF.

The chain couples TRBV2 to TRBJ2-5, with D tentatively TRBD1 (5 bases). The germline V gene encodes CDR1 SNHLY and CDR2 FYNNEI. V shed 6 bases and J shed 5 bases, with 13 bases lying between them. The CDR3 has 13 amino acids. CDR3 sequence: CASRPTEYETQYF. Here the CDR3 DNA reads TGTGCCAGCAGGCCGACAGAGTATGAGACCCAGTACTTC.

V usage is TRBV6-1 and J usage is TRBJ1-3; a weak D match, TRBD1 (5 bases). Germline CDR1 reads MNHNS; CDR2 reads SASEGT. CDR3 length equals 15 residues. V was clipped by 10 bases and J by 1 base, with 17 bases between them. The CDR3 DNA follows: TGTGCCACCACGGCAGACAGTTTATCTGGAAACACCATATATTTT. Its translation: CATTADSLSGNTIYF.

This chain uses TRBV28 with TRBJ2-1; the match to TRBD2 covers 11 bases. Trimming cost V 8 bases and J 4 bases; bases outside gene matches: 10. CDR3 length equals 16 residues. The germline V gene has CDR1 MDHEN and CDR2 SYDVKM. CDR3 bases: TGTGCCAGCCGCAGGCCGGGACTAGCGGAGTACAATGAGCAGTTCTTC. It is translated as CASRRPGLAEYNEQFF.

V is TRBV7-2 and J is TRBJ2-2; 7 nucleotides agree with TRBD2. CDR1 SGHTA and CDR2 FQGNSA come from the germline V gene. Trimming removed 4 bases from V and 1 base from J; junction bases left unmatched: 3. The CDR3 runs 15 residues. CDR3 DNA sequence: TGTGCCAGCAGCTGGGGACTACTGAACACCGGGGAGCTGTTTTTT. Translation gives CASSWGLLNTGELFF.

The chain couples TRBV29-1 to TRBJ2-3, with 9 bases matching TRBD2. The CDR3 sequence is 13 residues long. Germline V gene data show CDR1 as SQVTM and CDR2 as ANQGSEA. Trimming took 6 bases from V and 0 from J; bases not matched to a gene: 1. The CDR3 reads CSVGTSSTDTQYF. CDR3 sequence (DNA): TGCAGCGTGGGGACTAGCAGCACAGATACGCAGTATTTT.

The chain uses TRBV13 and TRBJ1-2; D perhaps matches TRBD1 (5 bases). The germline V gene has CDR1 PRHDT and CDR2 FYEKMQ (reference sequence). V lost 0 bases and J 1 base, leaving 9 bases between the germline ends. The length of the CDR3 is 15 residues. The CDR3 spells CASSLGLGVNYGYTF. The CDR3 bases are TGTGCCAGCAGCTTAGGCCTAGGGGTTAACTATGGCTACACCTTC.

This clone turned up a few times. Other DNA sequences of this sample code for an identical CDR3. The chain couples TRBV28 to TRBJ1-5; D is ambiguous. Germline lookup yields CDR1 MDHEN and CDR2 SYDVKM. The CDR3 is made up of 15 amino acids. V lost 5 bases, J lost 0 bases, and 11 bases lay in between. Written as DNA, the CDR3 is TGTGCCAGCAGTCCCGGGAAGGATAGCAATCAGCCCCAGCATTTT. Translated: CASSPGKDSNQPQHF.

The chain uses TRBV2 and TRBJ2-3; D may be TRBD2 (5 bases). Trimming pared 4 bases from V and 0 bases from J, leaving 14 bases between. The CDR3 totals 16 residues. Germline lookup yields CDR1 SNHLY and CDR2 FYNNEI. The CDR3 nucleotides are TGTGCCAGCAGTGGGGTGACGGGATATAGCACAGATACGCAGTATTTT. Translating it yields CASSGVTGYSTDTQYF.

The chain is built from TRBV9 and TRBJ2-3, with TRBD1 identical over 7 bases. The germline CDR1 and CDR2 sequences are SGDLS and YYNGEE. This CDR3 has 15 amino acids. The trim removed 3 bases at V and 2 bases at J, leaving 6 bases unmatched. The CDR3: CASSASGTVTDTQYF. The CDR3 nucleotides read TGTGCCAGCAGCGCGTCCGGGACAGTCACAGATACGCAGTATTTT.

CDR3 DNA sequence: TGTGCCATCCGACAGGGAGGCGAGACCCAGTACTTC. This codes for CAIRQGGETQYF. The chain carries TRBV10-3 and TRBJ2-5; D possibly corresponds to TRBD1 (7 bases). This CDR3 has 12 residues. Germline V lookup: CDR1 ENHRY, CDR2 SYGVKD. V dropped 8 bases and J dropped 5 bases, with 12 bases sitting between them.

A few counts support this clone. The rearrangement links TRBV19 to TRBJ2-5; D gene unclear. Per the germline V gene, CDR1 is LNHDA and CDR2 is SQIVND (reference sequence). The V and J ends lost 5 bases and 5 bases respectively, with 3 bases between them. This CDR3 region has 10 residues. DNA of the CDR3: TGTGCCAGTAGTGGCGAGACCCAGTACTTC. Its translation: CASSGETQYF.

The chain links TRBV21-1 to TRBJ1-4; TRBD1, the D gene given by the table, was not confirmed from the DNA. TRBV21-1 is classified as a pseudogene. This CDR3 is built from 16 residues. The CDR3 loop is CASSKVPGQPNEKLFF. Written as DNA, the CDR3 is TGTGCCAGCAGCAAGGTTCCGGGACAGCCTAATGAAAAACTGTTTTTT.

The CDR3 reads CASSPGTSGRNEQFF. CDR3 sequence (DNA): TGTGCCAGCAGTCCGGGGACTAGCGGAAGGAATGAGCAGTTCTTC. The chain carries TRBV27 and TRBJ2-1; TRBD2 agrees at 11 bases. Losses at the gene ends were 5 bases for V and 7 bases for J; bases not matched to a gene: 7. The CDR3 totals 15 residues. Per germline, CDR1 MNHEY and CDR2 SMNVEV (reference sequence).

This chain joins TRBV15 and TRBJ2-2; D remains unclear. The V gene lost 5 bases and the J gene lost 7 bases, with 5 bases spanning the gap. CDR3 length: 11 residues. CDR1 and CDR2 (germline): LNHNV, YYDKDF (reference sequence). CDR3 in amino acids: CATSSSGELFF. Here the CDR3 DNA reads TGTGCCACCAGCTCTAGCGGGGAGCTGTTTTTT.

Comment on this clone: Mismatch with germline at one junction end may stem from a read error. Other DNA sequences of this sample code for an identical CDR3. The rearrangement links TRBV19 to TRBJ2-7, with 9 bases aligning to TRBD1. In germline, CDR1 is LNHDA, CDR2 SQIVND (reference sequence). CDR3 length equals 14 residues. In DNA, the CDR3 is TGTGCCAGTAGTAAGCGGGACAGGGTCAGCGAGCAGTACTTT. Amino acids: CASSKRDRVSEQYF.

The chain is built from TRBV23-1 and TRBJ1-2, with D unresolved. TRBV23-1 is reported as an ORF; its role is uncertain. The CDR3 runs to 11 residues. The V and J ends lost 8 bases and 7 bases respectively, with 11 bases between them. DNA of the CDR3: TGCGCCAGCCTAACGGCAGGTGGCTACACCTTC. Amino acids: CASLTAGGYTF.

The rearrangement uses TRBV2 and TRBJ1-2, with D possibly TRBD1 on 5 matching bases. Germline CDR1 and CDR2: SNHLY and FYNNEI. There are 15 residues in the CDR3. V lost 3 bases and J 3 bases, leaving 14 bases between the germline ends. CDR3 coding DNA: TGTGCCAGCAGTGAGGTTGTAGGGGATCACTATGGCTACACCTTC. Translation gives CASSEVVGDHYGYTF.